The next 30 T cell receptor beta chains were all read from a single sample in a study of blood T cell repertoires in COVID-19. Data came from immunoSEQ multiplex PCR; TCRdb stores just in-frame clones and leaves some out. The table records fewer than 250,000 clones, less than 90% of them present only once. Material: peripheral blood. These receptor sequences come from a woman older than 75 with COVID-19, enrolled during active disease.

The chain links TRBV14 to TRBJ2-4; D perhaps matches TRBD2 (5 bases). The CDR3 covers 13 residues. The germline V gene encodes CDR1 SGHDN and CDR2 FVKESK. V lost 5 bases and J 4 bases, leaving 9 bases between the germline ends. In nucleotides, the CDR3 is TGTGCCAGCAGCGTTAGCGAGAAAAACATTCAGTACTTC. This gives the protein CASSVSEKNIQYF.

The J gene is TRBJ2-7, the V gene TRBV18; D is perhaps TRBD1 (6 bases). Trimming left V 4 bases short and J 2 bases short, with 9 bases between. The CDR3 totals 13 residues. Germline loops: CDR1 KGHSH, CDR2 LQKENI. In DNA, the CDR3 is TGTGCCAGCTCACTTGGGGGCACCTACGAGCAGTACGTC. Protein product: CASSLGGTYEQYV.

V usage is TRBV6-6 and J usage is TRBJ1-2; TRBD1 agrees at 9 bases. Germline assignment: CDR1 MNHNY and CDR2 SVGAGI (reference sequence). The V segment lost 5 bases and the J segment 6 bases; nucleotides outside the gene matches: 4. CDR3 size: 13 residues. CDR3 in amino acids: CASSGQGRDGYTF. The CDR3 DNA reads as TGTGCCAGCAGTGGACAGGGGAGGGATGGCTACACCTTC.

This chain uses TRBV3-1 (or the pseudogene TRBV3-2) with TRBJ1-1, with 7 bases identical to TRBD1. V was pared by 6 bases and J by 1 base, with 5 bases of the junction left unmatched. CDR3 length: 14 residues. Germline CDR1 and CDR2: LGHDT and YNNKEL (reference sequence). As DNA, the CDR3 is TGTGCCAGCAGGGTACAGGGGCAGAACACTGAAGCTTTCTTT. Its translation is CASRVQGQNTEAFF.

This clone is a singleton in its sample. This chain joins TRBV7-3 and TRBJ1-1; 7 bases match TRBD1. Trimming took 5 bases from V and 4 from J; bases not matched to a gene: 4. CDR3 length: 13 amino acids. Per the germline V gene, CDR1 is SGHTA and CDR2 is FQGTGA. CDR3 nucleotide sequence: TGTGCCAGCAGCCTGACAGGGACCACTGAAGCTTTCTTT. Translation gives CASSLTGTTEAFF.

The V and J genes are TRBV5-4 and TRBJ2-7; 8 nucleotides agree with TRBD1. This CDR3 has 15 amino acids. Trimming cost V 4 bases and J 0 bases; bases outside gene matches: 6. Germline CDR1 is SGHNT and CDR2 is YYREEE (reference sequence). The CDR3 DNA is TGTGCCAGCAGCCGACAGGGGCCCTCCTCCTACGAGCAGTACTTC. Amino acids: CASSRQGPSSYEQYF.

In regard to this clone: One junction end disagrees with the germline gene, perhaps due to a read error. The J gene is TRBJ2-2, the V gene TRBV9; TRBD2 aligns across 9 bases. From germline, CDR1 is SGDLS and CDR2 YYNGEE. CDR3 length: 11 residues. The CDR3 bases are TGTGCCAGCAGCGGTAGCGGGGGGCTGTTTTTT. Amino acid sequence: CASSGSGGLFF.

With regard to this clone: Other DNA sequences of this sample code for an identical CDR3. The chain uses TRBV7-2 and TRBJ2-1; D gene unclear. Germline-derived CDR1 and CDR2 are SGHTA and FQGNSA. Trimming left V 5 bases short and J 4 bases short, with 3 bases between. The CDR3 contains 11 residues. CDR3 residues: CASSPYNEQFF. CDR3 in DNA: TGTGCCAGCAGCCCATACAATGAGCAGTTCTTC.

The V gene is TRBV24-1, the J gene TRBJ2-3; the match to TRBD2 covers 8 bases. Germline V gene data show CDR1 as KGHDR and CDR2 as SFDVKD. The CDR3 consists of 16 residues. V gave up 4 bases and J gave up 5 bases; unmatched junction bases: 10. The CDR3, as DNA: TGTGCCACCAGTGACTATAGCGGGGAGTCGCTAGATACGCAGTATTTT. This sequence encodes CATSDYSGESLDTQYF.

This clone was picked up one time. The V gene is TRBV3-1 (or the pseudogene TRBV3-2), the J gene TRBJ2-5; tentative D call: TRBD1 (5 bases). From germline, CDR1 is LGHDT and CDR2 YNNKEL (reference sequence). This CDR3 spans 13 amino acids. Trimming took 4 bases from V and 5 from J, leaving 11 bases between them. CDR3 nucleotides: TGTGCCAGCAGCCGCCCACAGGTCGAGACCCAGTACTTC. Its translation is CASSRPQVETQYF.

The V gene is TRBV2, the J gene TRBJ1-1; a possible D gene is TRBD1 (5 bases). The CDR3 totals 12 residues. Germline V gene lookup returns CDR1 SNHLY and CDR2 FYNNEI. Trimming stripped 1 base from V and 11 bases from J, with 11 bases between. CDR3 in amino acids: CASSEGGLRAFF. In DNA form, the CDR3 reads TGTGCCAGCAGTGAAGGGGGCTTAAGGGCTTTCTTT.

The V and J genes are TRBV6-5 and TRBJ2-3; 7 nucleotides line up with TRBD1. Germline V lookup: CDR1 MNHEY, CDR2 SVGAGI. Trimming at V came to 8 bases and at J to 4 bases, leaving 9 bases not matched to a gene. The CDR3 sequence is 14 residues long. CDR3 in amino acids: CASSRQGSADTQYF. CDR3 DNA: TGTGCCAGCTCCAGACAGGGTAGCGCAGATACGCAGTATTTT.

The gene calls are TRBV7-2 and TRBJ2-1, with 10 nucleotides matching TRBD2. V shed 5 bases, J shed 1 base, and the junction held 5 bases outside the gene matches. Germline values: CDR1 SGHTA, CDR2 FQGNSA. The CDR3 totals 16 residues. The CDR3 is CASSRGLALSYNEQFF. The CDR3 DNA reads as TGTGCCAGCAGCCGGGGACTAGCGCTATCCTACAATGAGCAGTTCTTC.

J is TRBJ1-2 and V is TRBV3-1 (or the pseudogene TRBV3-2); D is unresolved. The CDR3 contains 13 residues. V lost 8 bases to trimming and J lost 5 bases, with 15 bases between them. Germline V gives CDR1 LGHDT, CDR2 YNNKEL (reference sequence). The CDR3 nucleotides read TGTGCCAGCGGGAGTGTTGCCGCGTATGGCTACACCTTC. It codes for CASGSVAAYGYTF.

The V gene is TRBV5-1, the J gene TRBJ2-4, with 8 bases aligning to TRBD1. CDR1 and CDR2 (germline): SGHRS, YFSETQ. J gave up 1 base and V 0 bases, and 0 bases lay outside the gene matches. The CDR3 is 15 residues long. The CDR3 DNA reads TGCGCCAGCAGCTTGGGACAGGGGGCCAAAAACATTCAGTACTTC. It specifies CASSLGQGAKNIQYF.

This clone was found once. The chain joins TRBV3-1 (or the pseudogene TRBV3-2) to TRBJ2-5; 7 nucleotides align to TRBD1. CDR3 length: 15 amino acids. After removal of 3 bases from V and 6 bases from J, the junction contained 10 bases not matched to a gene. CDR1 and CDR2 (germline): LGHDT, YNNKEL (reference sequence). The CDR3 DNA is TGTGCCAGCAGCCATGGCGTCGGACAGGATAAGACCCAGTACTTC. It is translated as CASSHGVGQDKTQYF.

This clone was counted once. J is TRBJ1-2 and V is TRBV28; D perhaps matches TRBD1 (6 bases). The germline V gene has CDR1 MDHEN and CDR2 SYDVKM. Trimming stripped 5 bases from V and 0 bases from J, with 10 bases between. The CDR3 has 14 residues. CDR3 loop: CASSPTGTNYGYTF. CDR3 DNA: TGTGCCAGCAGTCCGACAGGAACTAACTATGGCTACACCTTC.

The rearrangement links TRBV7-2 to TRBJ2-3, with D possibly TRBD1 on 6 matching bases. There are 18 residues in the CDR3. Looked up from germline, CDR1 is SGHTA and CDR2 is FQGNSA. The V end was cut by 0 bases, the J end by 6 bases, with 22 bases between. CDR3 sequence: CASSLAIRADRRADTQYF. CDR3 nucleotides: TGTGCCAGCAGCTTAGCGATACGGGCTGACAGGCGTGCGGATACGCAGTATTTT.

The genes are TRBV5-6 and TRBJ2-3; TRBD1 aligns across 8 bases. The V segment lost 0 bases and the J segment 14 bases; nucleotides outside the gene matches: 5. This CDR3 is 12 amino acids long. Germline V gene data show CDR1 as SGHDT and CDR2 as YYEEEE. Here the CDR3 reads CASSLADRARYF. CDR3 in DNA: TGTGCCAGCAGCTTGGCGGACAGGGCTCGGTATTTT.

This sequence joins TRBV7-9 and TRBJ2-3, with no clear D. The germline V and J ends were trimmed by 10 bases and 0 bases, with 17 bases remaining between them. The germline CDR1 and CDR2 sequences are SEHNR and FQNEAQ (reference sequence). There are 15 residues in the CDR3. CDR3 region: CATTSGSTSTDTQYF. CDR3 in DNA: TGTGCCACCACATCGGGTAGCACGAGCACAGATACGCAGTATTTT.

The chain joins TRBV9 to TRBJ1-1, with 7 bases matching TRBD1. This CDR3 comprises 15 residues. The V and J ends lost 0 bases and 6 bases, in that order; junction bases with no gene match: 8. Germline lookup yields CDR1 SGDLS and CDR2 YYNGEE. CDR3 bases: TGTGCCAGCAGCGTAGCCATCAGGGGGGTGGCTGAAGCTTTCTTT. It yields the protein CASSVAIRGVAEAFF.

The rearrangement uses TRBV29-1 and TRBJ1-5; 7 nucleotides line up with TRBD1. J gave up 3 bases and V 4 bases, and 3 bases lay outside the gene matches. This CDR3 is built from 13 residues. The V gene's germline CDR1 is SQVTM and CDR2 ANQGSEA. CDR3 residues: CSVGTGFNQPQHF. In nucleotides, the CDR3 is TGCAGCGTTGGGACAGGCTTCAATCAGCCCCAGCATTTT.

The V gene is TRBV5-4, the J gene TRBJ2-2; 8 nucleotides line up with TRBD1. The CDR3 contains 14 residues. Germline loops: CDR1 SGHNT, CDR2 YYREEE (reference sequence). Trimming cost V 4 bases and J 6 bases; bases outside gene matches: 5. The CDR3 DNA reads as TGTGCCAGCAGCCCCGGACAGGGCCCCGGGGAGCTGTTTTTT. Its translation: CASSPGQGPGELFF.

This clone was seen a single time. The CDR3 DNA follows: TGTGCCAGCACCATCGCGAGTACTCAGTACTTC. This gives the protein CASTIASTQYF. This rearrangement joins TRBV5-8 to TRBJ2-4; D is undetermined. Per germline, CDR1 SGHTS and CDR2 YDEGEE. The CDR3 contains 11 residues. V was trimmed by 6 bases and J by 12 bases, leaving 13 bases between them.

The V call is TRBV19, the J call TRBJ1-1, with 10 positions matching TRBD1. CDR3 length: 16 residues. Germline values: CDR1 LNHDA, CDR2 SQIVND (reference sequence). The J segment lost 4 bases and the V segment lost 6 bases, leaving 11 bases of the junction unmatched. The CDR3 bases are TGTGCCAGTAGGACAGGGGGCATCACCCCTGGCACTGAAGCTTTCTTT. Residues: CASRTGGITPGTEAFF.

For the CDR3, the DNA is TGCGCCAGCAGTCTCAGCGGGGGGGCGAACACCGGGGAGCTGTTTTTT. Its translation: CASSLSGGANTGELFF. The V and J genes are TRBV5-1 and TRBJ2-2; 10 nucleotides match TRBD2. The junction had 4 bases not matched to a gene; V was cut back by 5 bases and J by 0 bases. The CDR3 has 16 residues. Germline CDR1 is SGHRS and CDR2 is YFSETQ.

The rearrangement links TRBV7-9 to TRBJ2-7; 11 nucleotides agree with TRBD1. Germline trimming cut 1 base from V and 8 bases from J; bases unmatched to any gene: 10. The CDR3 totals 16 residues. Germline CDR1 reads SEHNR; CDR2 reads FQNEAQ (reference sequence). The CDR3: CASSLGTGTGGSKQYF. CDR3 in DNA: TGTGCCAGCAGCTTAGGGACCGGGACAGGGGGATCCAAGCAGTACTTC.

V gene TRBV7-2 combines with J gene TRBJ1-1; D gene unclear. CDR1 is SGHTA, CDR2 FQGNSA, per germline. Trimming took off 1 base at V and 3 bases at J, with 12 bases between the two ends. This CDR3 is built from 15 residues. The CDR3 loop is CASSLVVTGYTEAFF. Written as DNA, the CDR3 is TGTGCCAGCAGCTTAGTTGTGACGGGATACACTGAAGCTTTCTTT.

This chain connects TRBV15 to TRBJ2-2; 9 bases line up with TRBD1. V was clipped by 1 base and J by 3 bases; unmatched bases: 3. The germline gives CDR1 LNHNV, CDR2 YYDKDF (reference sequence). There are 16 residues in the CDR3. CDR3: CATSRVTGGYTGELFF. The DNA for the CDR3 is TGTGCCACCAGCAGAGTGACAGGGGGGTACACCGGGGAGCTGTTTTTT.

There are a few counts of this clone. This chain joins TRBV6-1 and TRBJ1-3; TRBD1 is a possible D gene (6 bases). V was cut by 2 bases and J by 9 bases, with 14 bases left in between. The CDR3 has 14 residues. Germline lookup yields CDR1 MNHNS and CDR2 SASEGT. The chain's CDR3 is CASSEFGGRSTIYF. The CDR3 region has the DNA TGTGCCAGCAGTGAATTTGGGGGCCGGAGCACCATATATTTT.